This T cell receptor beta chain stems from a study of radiotherapy plus CTLA-4 blockade in lung cancer. As for the study in general: Disease control was seen in about 30% of patients, objective responses in approximately 19%.

The study's findings and limits: TCR clones of tumor origin grew in blood after radiotherapy plus ipilimumab. Reportedly, early blood T cell clone dynamics best predicted response, with interferon-beta.

Chemo-refractory metastatic non-small-cell lung cancer patients were treated with focal radiation plus CTLA-4 blockade with ipilimumab. CDR3 length: 15 residues. Germline V lookup: CDR1 LNHNV, CDR2 YYDKDF (reference sequence). A word on this clone: Its antigen is unknown.

TCRdb's copy holds only in-frame clones and misses some; the assay was immunoSEQ multiplex PCR. In the table there are over 60,000 clones, around 90% of which are singletons. This TCR was recovered from a human donor with non-small cell lung cancer that progressed on radiotherapy plus ipilimumab. This sample comprised peripheral blood, obtained from a patient treated with radiotherapy plus ipilimumab. The chain uses TRBV15 and TRBJ2-5, with 7 positions matching TRBD2. The better agreement between TRBJ2-7 and the DNA end casts doubt on the J call. The CDR3 loop reads CATSEGLPSSYEQYF. The CDR3, as DNA: TGTGCCACCAGCGAGGGACTACCGAGCTCCTACGAGCAGTACTTC.